This T cell receptor beta chain is drawn from a study of blood T cell repertoires in COVID-19. Study-level information: Samples taken during acute and convalescent COVID-19 were collected in the United States, Italy and Spain. Nucleic acid was either cDNA or gDNA, and it came from T cells, B-cell-depleted T cells, or PBMCs.

As handled by the study authors: The authors estimated nucleated cell counts from reference gene primer amplification. TCRdb's copy holds only in-frame clones and misses some; the assay was immunoSEQ multiplex PCR. D and trimming were read from the DNA, whereas the V and J calls and clone size are those reported in that table. The sample records over 200,000 clones, approximately 83% being singletons. The V gene's germline CDR1 is SGHNT and CDR2 YYREEE (reference sequence). V lost 4 bases to trimming and J lost 1 base, with 14 bases between them. The CDR3 length is 16 residues. J is TRBJ2-2 and V is TRBV5-4; maybe TRBD2 (6 bases). The sample taken for sequencing was peripheral blood. This clonotype originated in a woman aged 25-40 years who had recovered from COVID-19. The CDR3 loop reads CASSPQRAQNTGELFF. The CDR3 bases are TGTGCCAGCAGCCCCCAGCGGGCGCAGAACACCGGGGAGCTGTTTTTT.